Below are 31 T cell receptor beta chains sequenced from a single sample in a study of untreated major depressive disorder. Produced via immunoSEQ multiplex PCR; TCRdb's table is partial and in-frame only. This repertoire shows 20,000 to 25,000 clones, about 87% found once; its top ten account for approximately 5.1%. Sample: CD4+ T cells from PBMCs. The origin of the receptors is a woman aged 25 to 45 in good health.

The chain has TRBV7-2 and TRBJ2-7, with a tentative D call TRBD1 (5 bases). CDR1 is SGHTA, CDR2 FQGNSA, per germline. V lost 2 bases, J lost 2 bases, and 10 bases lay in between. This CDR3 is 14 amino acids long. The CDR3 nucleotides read TGTGCCAGCAGCTTACCAGGGAAGCCCTACGAGCAGTACTTC. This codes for CASSLPGKPYEQYF. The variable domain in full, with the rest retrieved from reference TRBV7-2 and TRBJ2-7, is GAGVSQSPSNKVTEKGKDVELRCDPISGHTALYWYRQSLGQGLEFLIYFQGNSAPDKSGLPSDRFSAERTGGSVSTLTIQRTQQEDSAVYLCASSLPGKPYEQYFGPGTRLTVT.

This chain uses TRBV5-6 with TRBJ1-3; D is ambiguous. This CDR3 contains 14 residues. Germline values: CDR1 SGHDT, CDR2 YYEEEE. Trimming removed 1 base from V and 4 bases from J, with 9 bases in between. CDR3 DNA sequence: TGTGCCAGCAGCTTGCGACCGCAGGGAAACACCATATATTTT. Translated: CASSLRPQGNTIYF.

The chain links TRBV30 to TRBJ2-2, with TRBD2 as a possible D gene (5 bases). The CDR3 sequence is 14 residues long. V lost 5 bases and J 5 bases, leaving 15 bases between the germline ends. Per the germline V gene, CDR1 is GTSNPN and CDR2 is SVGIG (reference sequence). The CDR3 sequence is CAWHITPGTGELFF. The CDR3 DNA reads TGTGCCTGGCACATCACCCCGGGAACCGGGGAGCTGTTTTTT. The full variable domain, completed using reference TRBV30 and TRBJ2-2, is SQTIHQWPATLVQPVGSPLSLECTVEGTSNPNLYWYRQAAGRGLQLLFYSVGIGQISSEVPQNLSASRPQDRQFILSSKKLLLSDSGFYLCAWHITPGTGELFFGEGSRLTVL.

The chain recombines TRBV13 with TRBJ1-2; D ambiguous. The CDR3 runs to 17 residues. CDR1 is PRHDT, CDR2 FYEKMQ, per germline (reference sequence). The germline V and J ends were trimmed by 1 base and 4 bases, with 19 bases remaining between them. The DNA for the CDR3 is TGTGCCAGCAGCTTAGTTGGCGGAGCAGCCGGCCCCTATGGCTACACCTTC. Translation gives CASSLVGGAAGPYGYTF. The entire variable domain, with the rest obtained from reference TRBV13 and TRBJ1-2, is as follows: AAGVIQSPRHLIKEKRETATLKCYPIPRHDTVYWYQQGPGQDPQFLISFYEKMQSDKGSIPDRFSAQQFSDYHSELNMSSLELGDSALYFCASSLVGGAAGPYGYTFGSGTRLTVV.

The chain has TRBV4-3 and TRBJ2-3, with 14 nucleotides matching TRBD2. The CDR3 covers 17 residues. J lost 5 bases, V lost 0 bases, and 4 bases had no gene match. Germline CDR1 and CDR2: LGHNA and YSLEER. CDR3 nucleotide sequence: TGCGCCAGCAGCCAAGAGGGGACTAGCGGGGGATTAGATACGCAGTATTTT. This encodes CASSQEGTSGGLDTQYF.

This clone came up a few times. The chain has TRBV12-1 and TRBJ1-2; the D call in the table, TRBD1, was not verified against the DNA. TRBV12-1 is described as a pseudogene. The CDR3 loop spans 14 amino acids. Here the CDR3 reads CASSPETVFYGYTF. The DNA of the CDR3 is TGTGCCAGCAGCCCAGAGACAGTTTTCTATGGCTACACCTTC.

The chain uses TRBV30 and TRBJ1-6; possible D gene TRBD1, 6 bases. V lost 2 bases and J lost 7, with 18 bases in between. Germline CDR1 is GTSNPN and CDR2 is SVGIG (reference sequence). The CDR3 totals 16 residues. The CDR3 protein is CAWSQGGIILNSPLHF. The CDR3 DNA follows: TGTGCCTGGAGTCAAGGGGGGATAATTTTGAATTCACCCCTCCACTTT. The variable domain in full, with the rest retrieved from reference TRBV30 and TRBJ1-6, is SQTIHQWPATLVQPVGSPLSLECTVEGTSNPNLYWYRQAAGRGLQLLFYSVGIGQISSEVPQNLSASRPQDRQFILSSKKLLLSDSGFYLCAWSQGGIILNSPLHFGNGTRLTVT.

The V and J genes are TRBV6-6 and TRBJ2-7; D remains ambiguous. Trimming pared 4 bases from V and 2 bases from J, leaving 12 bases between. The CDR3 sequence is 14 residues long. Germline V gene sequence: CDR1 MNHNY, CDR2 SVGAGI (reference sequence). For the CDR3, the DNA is TGTGCCAGCAGTTCCCTCCTAAAGGCCTACGAGCAGTACTTC. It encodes CASSSLLKAYEQYF.

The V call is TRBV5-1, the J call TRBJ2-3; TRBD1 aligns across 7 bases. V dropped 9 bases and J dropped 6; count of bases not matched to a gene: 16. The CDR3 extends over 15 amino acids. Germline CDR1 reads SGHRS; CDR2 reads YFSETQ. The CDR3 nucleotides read TGCGCCACGCAGAGGTCGACAGGGTCCTCTGATACGCAGTATTTT. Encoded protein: CATQRSTGSSDTQYF.

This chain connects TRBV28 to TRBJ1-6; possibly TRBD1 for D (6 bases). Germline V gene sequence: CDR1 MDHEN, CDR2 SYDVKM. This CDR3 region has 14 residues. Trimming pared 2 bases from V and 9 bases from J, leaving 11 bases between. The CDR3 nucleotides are TGTGCCAGCAGTTTAGGTCAGGGGTCTTCACCCCTCCACTTT. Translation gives CASSLGQGSSPLHF.

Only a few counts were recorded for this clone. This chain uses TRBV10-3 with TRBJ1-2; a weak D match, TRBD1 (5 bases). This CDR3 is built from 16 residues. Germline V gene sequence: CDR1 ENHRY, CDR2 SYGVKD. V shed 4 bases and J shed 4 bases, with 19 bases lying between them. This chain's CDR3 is CAISGGSPGTSYGYTF. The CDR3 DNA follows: TGTGCCATCAGTGGTGGGTCGCCAGGGACTTCCTATGGCTACACCTTC.

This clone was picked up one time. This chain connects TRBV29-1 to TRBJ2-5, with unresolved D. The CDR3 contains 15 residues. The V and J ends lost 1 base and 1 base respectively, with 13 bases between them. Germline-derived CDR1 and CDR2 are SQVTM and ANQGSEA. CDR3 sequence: CSVEARPRFQETQYF. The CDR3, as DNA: TGCAGCGTTGAAGCAAGACCGAGATTCCAAGAGACCCAGTACTTC.

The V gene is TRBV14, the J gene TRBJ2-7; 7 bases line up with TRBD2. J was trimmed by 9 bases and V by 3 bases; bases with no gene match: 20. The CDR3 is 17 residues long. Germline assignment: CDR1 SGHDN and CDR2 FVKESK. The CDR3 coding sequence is TGTGCCAGCAGCCACCCTCCCCGCATCTCCAGGGACTACCGGCAGTACTTC. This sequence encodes CASSHPPRISRDYRQYF.

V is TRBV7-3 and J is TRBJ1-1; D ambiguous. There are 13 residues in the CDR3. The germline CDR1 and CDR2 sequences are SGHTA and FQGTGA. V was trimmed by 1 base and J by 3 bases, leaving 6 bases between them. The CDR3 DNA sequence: TGTGCCAGCAGCTTAAGCAGCTACACTGAAGCTTTCTTT. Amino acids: CASSLSSYTEAFF.

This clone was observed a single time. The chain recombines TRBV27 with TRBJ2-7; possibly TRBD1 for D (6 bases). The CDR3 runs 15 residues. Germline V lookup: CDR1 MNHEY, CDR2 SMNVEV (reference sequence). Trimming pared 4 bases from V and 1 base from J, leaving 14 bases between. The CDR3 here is CASSSLSDSSYEQYF. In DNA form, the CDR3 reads TGTGCCAGCAGTTCCCTGTCGGACAGTTCCTACGAGCAGTACTTC.

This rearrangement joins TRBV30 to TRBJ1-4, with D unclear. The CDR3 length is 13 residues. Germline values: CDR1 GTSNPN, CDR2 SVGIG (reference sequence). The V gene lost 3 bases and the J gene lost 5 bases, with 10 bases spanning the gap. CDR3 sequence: CAWSWGRNEKLFF. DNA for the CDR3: TGTGCCTGGAGCTGGGGTCGAAATGAAAAACTGTTTTTT. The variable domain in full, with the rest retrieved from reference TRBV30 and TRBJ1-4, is SQTIHQWPATLVQPVGSPLSLECTVEGTSNPNLYWYRQAAGRGLQLLFYSVGIGQISSEVPQNLSASRPQDRQFILSSKKLLLSDSGFYLCAWSWGRNEKLFFGSGTQLSVL.

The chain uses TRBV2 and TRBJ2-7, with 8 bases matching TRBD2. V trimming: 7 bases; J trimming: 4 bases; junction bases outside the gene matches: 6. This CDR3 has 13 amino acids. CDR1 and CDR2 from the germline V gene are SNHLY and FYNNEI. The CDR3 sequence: CASIRGGRYEQYF. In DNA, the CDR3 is TGTGCCAGCATTCGGGGGGGCCGGTACGAGCAGTACTTC.

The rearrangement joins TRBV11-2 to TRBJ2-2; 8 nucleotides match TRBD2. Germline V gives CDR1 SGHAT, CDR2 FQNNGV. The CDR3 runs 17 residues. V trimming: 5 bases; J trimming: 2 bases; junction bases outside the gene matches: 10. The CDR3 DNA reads TGTGCCAGCAGCCCAGGGAGCTGGACTAGCAACACCGGGGAGCTGTTTTTT. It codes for CASSPGSWTSNTGELFF.

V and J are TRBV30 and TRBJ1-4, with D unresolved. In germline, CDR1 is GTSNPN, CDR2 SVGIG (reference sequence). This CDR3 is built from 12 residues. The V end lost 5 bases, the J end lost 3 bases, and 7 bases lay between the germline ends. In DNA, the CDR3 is TGTGCCTGGGCACGTTCTAATGAAAAACTGTTTTTT. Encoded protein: CAWARSNEKLFF.

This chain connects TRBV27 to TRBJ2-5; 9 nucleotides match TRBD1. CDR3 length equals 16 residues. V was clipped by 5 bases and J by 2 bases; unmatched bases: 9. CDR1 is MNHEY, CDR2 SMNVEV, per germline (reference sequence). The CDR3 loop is CASSTRQGVLQETQYF. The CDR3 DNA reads TGTGCCAGCAGTACCCGACAGGGGGTGTTACAAGAGACCCAGTACTTC.

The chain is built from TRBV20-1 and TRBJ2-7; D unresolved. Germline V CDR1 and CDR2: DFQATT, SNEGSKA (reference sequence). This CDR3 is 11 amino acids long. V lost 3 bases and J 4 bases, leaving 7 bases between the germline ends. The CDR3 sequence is CSASNVYEQYF. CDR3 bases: TGCAGTGCTAGTAATGTATACGAGCAGTACTTC.

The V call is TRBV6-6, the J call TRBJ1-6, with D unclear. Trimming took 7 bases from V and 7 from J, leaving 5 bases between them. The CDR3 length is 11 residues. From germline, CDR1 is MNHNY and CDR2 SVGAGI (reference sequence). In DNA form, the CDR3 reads TGTGCCAGCACCGAAAATTCACCCCTCCACTTT. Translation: CASTENSPLHF.

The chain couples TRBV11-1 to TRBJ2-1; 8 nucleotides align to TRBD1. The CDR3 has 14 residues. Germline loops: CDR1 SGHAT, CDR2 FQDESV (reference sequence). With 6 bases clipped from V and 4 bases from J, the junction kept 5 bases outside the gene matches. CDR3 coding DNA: TGTGCCAGCAGTCCAAGACAGGGGTACAATGAGCAGTTCTTC. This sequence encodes CASSPRQGYNEQFF.

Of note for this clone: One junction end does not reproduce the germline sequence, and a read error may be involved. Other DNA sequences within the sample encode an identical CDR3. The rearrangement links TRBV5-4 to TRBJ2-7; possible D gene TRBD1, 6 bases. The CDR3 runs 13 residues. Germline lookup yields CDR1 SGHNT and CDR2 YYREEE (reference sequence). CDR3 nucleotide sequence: TGTGCTAGCAGCTTCAGGGGTTCCGACGAGCAGTACTTC. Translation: CASSFRGSDEQYF.

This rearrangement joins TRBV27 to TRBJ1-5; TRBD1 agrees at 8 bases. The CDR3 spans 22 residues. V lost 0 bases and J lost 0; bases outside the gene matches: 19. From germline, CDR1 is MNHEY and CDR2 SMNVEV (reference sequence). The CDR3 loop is CASSLSLPLSPGGRNSNQPQHF. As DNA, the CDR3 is TGTGCCAGCAGTTTATCGCTACCTCTGAGTCCAGGGGGCAGGAATAGCAATCAGCCCCAGCATTTT.

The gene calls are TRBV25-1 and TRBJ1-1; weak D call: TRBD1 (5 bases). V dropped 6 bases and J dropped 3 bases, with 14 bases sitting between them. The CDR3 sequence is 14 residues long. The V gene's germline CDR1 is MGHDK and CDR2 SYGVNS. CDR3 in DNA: TGTGCCAGCAGGGGGGGACCCTTGGACACTGAAGCTTTCTTT. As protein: CASRGGPLDTEAFF.

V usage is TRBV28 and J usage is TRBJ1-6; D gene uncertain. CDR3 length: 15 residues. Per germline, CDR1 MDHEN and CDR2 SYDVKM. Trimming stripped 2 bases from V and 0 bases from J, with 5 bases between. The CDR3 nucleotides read TGTGCCAGCAGTTTAGATAGCTCCTATAATTCACCCCTCCACTTT. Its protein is CASSLDSSYNSPLHF.

The chain's CDR3 is CASSLQARGSLYEQYF. DNA for the CDR3: TGTGCCAGCAGTTTACAGGCCCGGGGATCTCTCTACGAGCAGTACTTC. V gene TRBV27 combines with J gene TRBJ2-7; tentatively, D is TRBD2 (5 bases). Per germline, CDR1 MNHEY and CDR2 SMNVEV (reference sequence). The CDR3 has 16 residues. V lost 2 bases, J lost 3 bases, and 17 bases lay in between.

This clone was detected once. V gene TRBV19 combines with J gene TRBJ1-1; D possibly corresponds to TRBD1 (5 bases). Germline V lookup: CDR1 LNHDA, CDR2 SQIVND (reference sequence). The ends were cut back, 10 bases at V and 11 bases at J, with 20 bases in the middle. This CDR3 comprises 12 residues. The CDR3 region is CATSGRDPPAFF. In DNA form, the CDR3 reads TGTGCCACCTCCGGCAGGGACCCGCCGGCTTTCTTT.

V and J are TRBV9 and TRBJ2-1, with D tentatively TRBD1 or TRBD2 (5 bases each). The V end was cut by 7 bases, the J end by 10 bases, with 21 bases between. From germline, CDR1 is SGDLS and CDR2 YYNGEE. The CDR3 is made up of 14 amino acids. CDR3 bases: TGTGCCAGCGGTCCAGAGGGGCAGGGTTTCGAGCAGTTCTTC. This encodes CASGPEGQGFEQFF.

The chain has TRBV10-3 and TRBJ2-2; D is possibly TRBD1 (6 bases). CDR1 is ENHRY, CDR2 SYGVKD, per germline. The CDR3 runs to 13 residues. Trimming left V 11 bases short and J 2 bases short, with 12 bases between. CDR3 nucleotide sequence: TGTGCCTCGTCGACAGGAAACACCGGGGAGCTGTTTTTT. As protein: CASSTGNTGELFF.